These 26 T cell receptor beta chains came from one sample sequenced in a study of Graves' ophthalmopathy and Graves' hyperthyroidism. Amplification of TCR beta CDR3 regions used RNA transcripts. Amplification began with first-round RT-PCR using HTBI primers, then second-round multiplex PCR was performed. TCRdb re-called the multiplex PCR reads with MiXCR, one entry per CDR3 protein. The data show 680,000 or so distinct CDR3 sequences, with about 20% seen just once and 7.1% held by the top ten. The sample comprised peripheral blood. The receptors were sampled from a woman in her late teens or twenties with stable Graves' hyperthyroidism. Some clones in this sample may be carry-over from other donors' samples.

This clonotype was seen repeatedly, ten times or more. This chain connects TRBV19 to TRBJ1-1; no firm D call. The CDR3 has 13 residues. Germline CDR1 LNHDA, CDR2 SQIVND (reference sequence). V was trimmed by 6 bases and J by 5 bases, leaving 13 bases between them. The CDR3 DNA follows: TGTGCCAGTAGCGCTAGACCGGGGACTGAAGCTTTCTTT. This translates into CASSARPGTEAFF.

The CDR3: CASSEVGEAFF. The CDR3, as DNA: TGTGCCAGCAGTGAGGTGGGTGAAGCTTTCTTT. J is TRBJ1-1 and V is TRBV6-1; no definite D call. Looked up from germline, CDR1 is MNHNS and CDR2 is SASEGT. The CDR3 has 11 residues. V lost 3 bases to trimming and J lost 7 bases, with 6 bases between them.

This chain links TRBV6-2 or TRBV6-3 with TRBJ2-7, with 7 bases identical to TRBD1. CDR1 is MNHEY and CDR2 is SVGEGT in the germline V gene. V shed 2 bases and J 4 bases; nucleotides not matched to a gene: 5. This CDR3 contains 14 residues. Here the CDR3 reads CASSYGDRTYEQYF. The CDR3 DNA is TGTGCCAGCAGTTACGGGGACAGAACATACGAGCAGTACTTC.

The chain combines TRBV6-1 with TRBJ2-5; possible D gene TRBD2, 6 bases. The CDR3 spans 15 residues. V was pared by 6 bases and J by 5 bases, with 19 bases between. Germline CDR1 MNHNS, CDR2 SASEGT. The CDR3 protein is CASSSALAPDETQYF. The CDR3 nucleotides read TGTGCCAGCAGCTCAGCTCTAGCGCCCGACGAGACCCAGTACTTC.

The sample holds many counts of this clonotype. This chain uses TRBV15 with TRBJ2-7; D is ambiguous. The CDR3 has 12 residues. V lost 3 bases and J lost 6, with 9 bases in between. Looked up from germline, CDR1 is LNHNV and CDR2 is YYDKDF (reference sequence). This chain's CDR3 is CATSRTASEQYF. The CDR3 nucleotides are TGTGCCACCAGCAGGACTGCTTCCGAGCAGTACTTC.

Many counts were recorded for this clonotype. The chain links TRBV10-3 to TRBJ2-7, with TRBD2 matching over 10 bases. The V gene's germline CDR1 is ENHRY and CDR2 SYGVKD. The CDR3 spans 18 residues. J gave up 6 bases and V 0 bases, and 14 bases lay outside the gene matches. The CDR3: CAISESSLAGAASGEQYF. CDR3 coding DNA: TGTGCCATCAGTGAGTCGAGCCTAGCGGGAGCCGCCTCAGGCGAGCAGTACTTC.

This chain joins TRBV12-3 or TRBV12-4 and TRBJ2-5; 12 nucleotides line up with TRBD2. J gave up 5 bases and V 5 bases, and 9 bases lay outside the gene matches. This CDR3 contains 16 residues. The CDR3 reads CASSPTKGTSGETQYF. The DNA of the CDR3 is TGTGCCAGCAGTCCCACGAAAGGGACTAGCGGGGAGACCCAGTACTTC.

CDR3 bases: TGTGCCAGCGTGACGCGGGCCAATCCCTACGAGCAGTACTTC. Translated, it gives CASVTRANPYEQYF. The V call is TRBV28, the J call TRBJ2-7; D might be TRBD2 (5 bases). The germline gives CDR1 MDHEN, CDR2 SYDVKM. Trimming cost V 8 bases and J 2 bases, with 16 bases left between them. The CDR3 totals 14 residues.

For this clonotype: A much larger clonotype is one base distant, so this may be a read error. This sequence joins TRBV6-1 and TRBJ2-2; possibly TRBD2 for D (7 bases). This CDR3 has 13 amino acids. Germline V gene data show CDR1 as MNHNS and CDR2 as SASEGT. The chain's CDR3 is CASNRANTGGLCF. The CDR3 coding sequence is TGTGCCAGCAACAGAGCGAACACCGGGGGGCTGTGTTTT.

A word on this clonotype: Here the CDR3 omits its conserved ending phenylalanine or tryptophan, so a read error is the likely source. V usage is TRBV5-1 and J usage is TRBJ2-7, with 7 bases matching TRBD2. The V segment lost 4 bases and the J segment 0 bases; nucleotides outside the gene matches: 7. Germline lookup yields CDR1 SGHRS and CDR2 YFSETQ. The CDR3 has 15 amino acids. The CDR3 loop reads CASSPIGTNSYEQYL. In DNA form, the CDR3 reads TGCGCCAGCAGCCCCATTGGGACTAACTCCTACGAGCAGTACCTC.

Ten or more counts support this clonotype. The chain is built from TRBV3-1 and TRBJ2-7; D perhaps matches TRBD2 (5 bases). CDR3 length: 14 amino acids. V was shortened by 2 bases and J by 4 bases, with 12 bases between the two germline ends. Germline values: CDR1 LGHDT, CDR2 YNNKEL (reference sequence). Here the CDR3 DNA reads TGTGCCAGCAGCCAAAGAGGGTTGGTTTACGAGCAGTACTTC. Its protein is CASSQRGLVYEQYF.

Here the CDR3 DNA reads TGCGCCAGCAGAGCCTCCATGAACACTGAAGCTTTCTTT. Amino acid sequence: CASRASMNTEAFF. The V call is TRBV5-1, the J call TRBJ1-1; D is unclear. Looked up from germline, CDR1 is SGHRS and CDR2 is YFSETQ. The V end was cut by 5 bases, the J end by 0 bases, with 8 bases between. This CDR3 spans 13 amino acids.

In this sample, this clonotype turned up many times. The rearrangement joins TRBV3-1 to TRBJ2-5; D remains ambiguous. Trimming left V 4 bases short and J 2 bases short, with 11 bases between. CDR1 and CDR2 (germline): LGHDT, YNNKEL (reference sequence). The CDR3 has 14 amino acids. This chain's CDR3 is CASSPLDRQETQYF. For the CDR3, the DNA is TGTGCCAGCAGCCCACTGGACCGACAAGAGACCCAGTACTTC.

V is TRBV6-4 and J is TRBJ2-7, with a tentative D call TRBD1 (5 bases). This CDR3 is 13 amino acids long. With 6 bases removed from V and 0 bases from J, the gap between germline ends came to 9 bases. Germline lookup yields CDR1 MRHNA and CDR2 SNTAGT. CDR3 protein: CASRPDNSYEQYF. CDR3 sequence (DNA): TGTGCCAGCAGACCGGACAACTCCTACGAGCAGTACTTC.

This clonotype was detected only a few times. V gene TRBV30 combines with J gene TRBJ1-1; 8 bases map to TRBD1. Germline V CDR1 and CDR2: GTSNPN, SVGIG (reference sequence). The length of the CDR3 is 13 residues. J lost 3 bases, V lost 6 bases, and 6 bases had no gene match. CDR3 in DNA: TGTGCCTGCGGACAGGGTGGGGACACTGAAGCTTTCTTT. This sequence encodes CACGQGGDTEAFF. The full variable domain, with the rest looked up from reference TRBV30 and TRBJ1-1, is SQTIHQWPATLVQPVGSPLSLECTVEGTSNPNLYWYRQAAGRGLQLLFYSVGIGQISSEVPQNLSASRPQDRQFILSSKKLLLSDSGFYLCACGQGGDTEAFFGQGTRLTVV.

This chain joins TRBV12-3 or TRBV12-4 and TRBJ1-6, with D tentatively TRBD1 (6 bases). The CDR3 covers 15 residues. V dropped 2 bases and J dropped 6 bases, with 11 bases sitting between them. CDR3 loop: CASSLWQGTNSPLHF. The CDR3, as DNA: TGTGCCAGCAGTTTATGGCAGGGGACTAATTCACCCCTCCACTTT.

This clonotype was found a few times. The rearrangement links TRBV12-3 or TRBV12-4 to TRBJ2-7; the match to TRBD2 covers 9 bases. V lost 6 bases to trimming and J lost 2 bases; unmatched junction nucleotides: 8. The CDR3 extends over 15 amino acids. The CDR3 sequence: CASRRWAGGAYEQYF. Written as DNA, the CDR3 is TGTGCCAGCAGAAGGTGGGCGGGGGGGGCCTACGAGCAGTACTTC.

This clonotype showed up many times. This chain joins TRBV3-1 and TRBJ1-2, with D tentatively TRBD1 (6 bases). The germline gives CDR1 LGHDT, CDR2 YNNKEL (reference sequence). V dropped 4 bases and J dropped 5 bases, with 20 bases sitting between them. The CDR3 runs to 16 residues. The CDR3 region has the DNA TGTGCCAGCAGCCGGGGGGCCGTTAGATCATCTTATGGCTACACCTTC. The encoded protein is CASSRGAVRSSYGYTF. Looking up the rest from reference TRBV3-1 and TRBJ1-2 gives the full variable domain: DTAVSQTPKYLVTQMGNDKSIKCEQNLGHDTMYWYKQDSKKFLKIMFSYNNKELIINETVPNRFSPKSPDKAHLNLHINSLELGDSAVYFCASSRGAVRSSYGYTFGSGTRLTVV.

This clonotype was seen many times. The genes are TRBV27 and TRBJ2-7, with 8 bases fitting TRBD1. Looked up from germline, CDR1 is MNHEY and CDR2 is SMNVEV (reference sequence). The J segment lost 4 bases and the V segment lost 0 bases, leaving 5 bases of the junction unmatched. This CDR3 has 15 amino acids. Written as DNA, the CDR3 is TGTGCCAGCAGTTTATCGATACAGGGGGTTTACGAGCAGTACTTC. Translating gives CASSLSIQGVYEQYF.

This clonotype was seen repeatedly, ten times or more. The gene calls are TRBV6-2 or TRBV6-3 and TRBJ2-7, with D uncertain. Germline CDR1 reads MNHEY; CDR2 reads SVGEGT. The CDR3 runs to 14 residues. Trimming pared 1 base from V and 3 bases from J, leaving 10 bases between. The chain's CDR3 is CASSYWAAIYEQYF. In DNA, the CDR3 is TGTGCCAGCAGTTACTGGGCTGCAATCTACGAGCAGTACTTC.

This clonotype appeared many times. The chain is built from TRBV5-1 and TRBJ2-7; TRBD1 matches 8 bases. The CDR3 loop spans 15 amino acids. Per germline, CDR1 SGHRS and CDR2 YFSETQ. J gave up 2 bases and V 1 base, and 5 bases lay outside the gene matches. The CDR3 region has the DNA TGCGCCAGCAGCTTGACCGGACAGGGTGCCTACGAGCAGTACTTC. It is translated as CASSLTGQGAYEQYF. Looking up the rest from reference TRBV5-1 and TRBJ2-7 gives the full variable domain: KAGVTQTPRYLIKTRGQQVTLSCSPISGHRSVSWYQQTPGQGLQFLFEYFSETQRNKGNFPGRFSGRQFSNSRSEMNVSTLELGDSALYLCASSLTGQGAYEQYFGPGTRLTVT.

The rearrangement uses TRBV10-3 and TRBJ1-2; D not resolved. CDR1 and CDR2 (germline): ENHRY, SYGVKD. CDR3 length equals 11 residues. The ends were cut back, 10 bases at V and 8 bases at J, with 14 bases in the middle. This chain's CDR3 is CATGGRSGYTF. The CDR3 bases are TGTGCCACCGGCGGTCGATCGGGCTACACCTTC.

This clonotype showed up many times. V gene TRBV11-2 combines with J gene TRBJ1-5, with D unclear. V was pared by 4 bases and J by 2 bases, with 12 bases between. Germline CDR1 reads SGHAT; CDR2 reads FQNNGV. The CDR3 contains 15 residues. CDR3 amino acids: CASSWQELGNQPQHF. Written as DNA, the CDR3 is TGTGCCAGCAGCTGGCAGGAGTTGGGCAATCAGCCCCAGCATTTT.

This clonotype was seen ten or more times. J is TRBJ2-2 and V is TRBV2; D remains unclear. The CDR3 loop spans 13 amino acids. V dropped 1 base and J dropped 6 bases, with 6 bases sitting between them. CDR1 and CDR2 from the germline V gene are SNHLY and FYNNEI. The CDR3 loop is CASSEGVSGELFF. DNA of the CDR3: TGTGCCAGCAGTGAAGGGGTTTCCGGGGAGCTGTTTTTT.

This clonotype was recorded at least ten times. This chain links TRBV19 with TRBJ1-2; 7 nucleotides agree with TRBD1. The V and J ends lost 8 bases and 5 bases, in that order; junction bases with no gene match: 8. This CDR3 region has 13 residues. Germline CDR1 LNHDA, CDR2 SQIVND (reference sequence). The CDR3 nucleotides read TGTGCCAGTCTCTCGAACAGGGGTTATGGCTACACCTTC. Its protein product is CASLSNRGYGYTF.

Many counts were recorded for this clonotype. This chain uses TRBV10-3 with TRBJ2-7; D tentatively fits TRBD1 or TRBD2 (5 bases each). This CDR3 has 12 residues. V lost 11 bases and J lost 0, with 11 bases in between. In germline, CDR1 is ENHRY, CDR2 SYGVKD. This CDR3 is CALGTDSYEQYF. The CDR3 region has the DNA TGTGCCTTAGGGACGGACTCCTACGAGCAGTACTTC.